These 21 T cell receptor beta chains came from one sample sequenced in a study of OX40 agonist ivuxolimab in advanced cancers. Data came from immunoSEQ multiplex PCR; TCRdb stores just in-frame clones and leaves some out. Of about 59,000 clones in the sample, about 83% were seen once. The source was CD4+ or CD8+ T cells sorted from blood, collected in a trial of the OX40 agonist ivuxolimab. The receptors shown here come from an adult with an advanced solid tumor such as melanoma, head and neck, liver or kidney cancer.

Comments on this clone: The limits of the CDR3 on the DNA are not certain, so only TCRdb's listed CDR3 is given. Here the CDR3 reads CASSDFGAGYTF. The chain joins TRBV25-1 to TRBJ1-2. The CDR3 length is 12 residues, termini included. The V gene's germline CDR1 is MGHDK and CDR2 SYGVNS.

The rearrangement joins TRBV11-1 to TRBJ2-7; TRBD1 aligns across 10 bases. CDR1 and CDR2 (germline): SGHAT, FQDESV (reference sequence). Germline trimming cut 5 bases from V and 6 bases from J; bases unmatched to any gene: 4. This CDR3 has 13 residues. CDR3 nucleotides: TGTGCCAGCAGCGGACGGACAGGGGGCGAGCAGTACTTC. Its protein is CASSGRTGGEQYF.

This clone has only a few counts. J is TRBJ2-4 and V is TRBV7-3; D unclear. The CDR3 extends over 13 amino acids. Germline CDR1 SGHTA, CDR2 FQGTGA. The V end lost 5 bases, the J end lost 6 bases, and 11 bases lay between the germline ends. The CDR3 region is CASSPGPRNIQYF. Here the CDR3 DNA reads TGTGCCAGCAGCCCGGGCCCTAGAAACATTCAGTACTTC.

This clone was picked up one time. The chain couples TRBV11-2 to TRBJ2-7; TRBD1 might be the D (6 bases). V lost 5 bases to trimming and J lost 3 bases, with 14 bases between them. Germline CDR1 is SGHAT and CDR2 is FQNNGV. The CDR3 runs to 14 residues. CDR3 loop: CASSHGTYLYEQYF. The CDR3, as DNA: TGTGCCAGCAGCCACGGGACATATCTCTACGAGCAGTACTTC.

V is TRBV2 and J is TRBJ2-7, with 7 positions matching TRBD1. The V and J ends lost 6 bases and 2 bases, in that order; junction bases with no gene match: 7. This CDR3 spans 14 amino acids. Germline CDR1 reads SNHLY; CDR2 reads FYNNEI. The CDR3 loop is CASRAGTETYEQYF. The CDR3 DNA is TGTGCCAGCAGGGCCGGGACAGAGACCTACGAGCAGTACTTC.

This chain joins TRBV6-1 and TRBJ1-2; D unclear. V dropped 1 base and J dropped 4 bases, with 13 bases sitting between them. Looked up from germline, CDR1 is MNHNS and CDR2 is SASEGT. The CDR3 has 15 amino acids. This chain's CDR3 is CASSEGDRGRYGYTF. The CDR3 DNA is TGTGCCAGCAGTGAAGGGGATAGAGGACGCTATGGCTACACCTTC.

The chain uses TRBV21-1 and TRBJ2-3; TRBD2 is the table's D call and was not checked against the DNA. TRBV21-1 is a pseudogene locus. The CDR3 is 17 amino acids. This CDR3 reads CAAPSVGGIKASDTQYF. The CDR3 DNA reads TGTGCCGCTCCGAGCGTGGGGGGTATTAAGGCCTCAGATACGCAGTATTTT.

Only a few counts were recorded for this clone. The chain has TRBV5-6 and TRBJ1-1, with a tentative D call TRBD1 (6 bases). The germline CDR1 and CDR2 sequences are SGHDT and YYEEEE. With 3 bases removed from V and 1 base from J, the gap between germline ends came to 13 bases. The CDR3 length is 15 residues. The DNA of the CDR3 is TGTGCCAGCAGCTGGGGGCCCTCAGGGAACACTGAAGCTTTCTTT. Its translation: CASSWGPSGNTEAFF.

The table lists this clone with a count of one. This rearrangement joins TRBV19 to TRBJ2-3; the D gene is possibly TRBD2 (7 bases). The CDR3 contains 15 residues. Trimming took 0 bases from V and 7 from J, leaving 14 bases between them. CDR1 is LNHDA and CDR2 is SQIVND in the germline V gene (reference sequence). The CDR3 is CASSIDGGPGNTQYF. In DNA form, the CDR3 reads TGTGCCAGTAGTATAGACGGGGGGCCTGGGAATACGCAGTATTTT.

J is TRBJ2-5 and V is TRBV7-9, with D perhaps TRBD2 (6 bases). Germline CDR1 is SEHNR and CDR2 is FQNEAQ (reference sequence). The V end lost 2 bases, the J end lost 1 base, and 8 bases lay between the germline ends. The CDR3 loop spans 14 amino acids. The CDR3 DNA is TGTGCCAGCAGCTTATCCGGGGGCCAAGAGACCCAGTACTTC. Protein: CASSLSGGQETQYF.

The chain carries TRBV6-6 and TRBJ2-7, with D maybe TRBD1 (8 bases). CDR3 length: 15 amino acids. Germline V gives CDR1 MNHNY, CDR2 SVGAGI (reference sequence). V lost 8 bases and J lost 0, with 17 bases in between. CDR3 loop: CASGGDRSSSYEQYF. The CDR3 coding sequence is TGTGCCAGCGGGGGGGACAGGTCGAGCTCCTACGAGCAGTACTTC.

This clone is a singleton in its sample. For the CDR3, the DNA is TGCAGCGTTGGGCCGGGACTAGCGGGAGGAGACGACCAAGAGACCCAGTACTTC. This sequence encodes CSVGPGLAGGDDQETQYF. The V gene is TRBV29-1, the J gene TRBJ2-5, with TRBD2 matching over 15 bases. With 4 bases clipped from V and 0 bases from J, the junction kept 9 bases outside the gene matches. The germline CDR1 and CDR2 sequences are SQVTM and ANQGSEA. This CDR3 contains 18 residues.

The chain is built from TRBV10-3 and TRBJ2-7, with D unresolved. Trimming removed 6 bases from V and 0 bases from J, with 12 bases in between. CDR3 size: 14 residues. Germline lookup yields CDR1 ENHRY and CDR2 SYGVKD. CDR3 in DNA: TGTGCCATCAGAACTTTACACGGCTCCTACGAGCAGTACTTC. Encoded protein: CAIRTLHGSYEQYF.

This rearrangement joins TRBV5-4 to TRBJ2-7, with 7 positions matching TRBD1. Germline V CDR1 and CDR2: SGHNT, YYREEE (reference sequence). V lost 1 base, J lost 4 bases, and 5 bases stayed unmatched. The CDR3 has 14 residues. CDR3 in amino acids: CASSLPGTEYEQYF. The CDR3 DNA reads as TGTGCCAGCAGCTTGCCCGGGACAGAGTACGAGCAGTACTTC.

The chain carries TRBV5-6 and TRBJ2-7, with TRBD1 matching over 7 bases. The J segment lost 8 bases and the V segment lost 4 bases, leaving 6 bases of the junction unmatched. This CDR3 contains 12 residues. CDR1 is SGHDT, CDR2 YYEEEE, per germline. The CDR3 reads CASSVGTAKQYF. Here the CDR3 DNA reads TGTGCCAGCAGCGTAGGGACAGCGAAGCAGTACTTC.

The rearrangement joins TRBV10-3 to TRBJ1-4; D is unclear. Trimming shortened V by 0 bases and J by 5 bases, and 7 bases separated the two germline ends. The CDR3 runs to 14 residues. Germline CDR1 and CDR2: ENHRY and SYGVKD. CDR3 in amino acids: CAISESQQNEKLFF. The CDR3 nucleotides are TGTGCCATCAGTGAGTCCCAGCAGAATGAAAAACTGTTTTTT.

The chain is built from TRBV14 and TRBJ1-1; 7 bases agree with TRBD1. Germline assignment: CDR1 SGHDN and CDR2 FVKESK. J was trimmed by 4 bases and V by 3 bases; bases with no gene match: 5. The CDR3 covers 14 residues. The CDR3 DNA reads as TGTGCCAGCAGCCAGAAACAGGGGAGCACTGAAGCTTTCTTT. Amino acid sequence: CASSQKQGSTEAFF.

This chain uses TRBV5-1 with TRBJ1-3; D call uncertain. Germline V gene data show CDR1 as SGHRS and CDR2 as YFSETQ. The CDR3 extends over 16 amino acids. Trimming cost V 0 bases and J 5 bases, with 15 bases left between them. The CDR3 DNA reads TGCGCCAGCAGCTTGGAAGGAGGTGTGTTGAGAAACACCATATATTTT. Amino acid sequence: CASSLEGGVLRNTIYF.

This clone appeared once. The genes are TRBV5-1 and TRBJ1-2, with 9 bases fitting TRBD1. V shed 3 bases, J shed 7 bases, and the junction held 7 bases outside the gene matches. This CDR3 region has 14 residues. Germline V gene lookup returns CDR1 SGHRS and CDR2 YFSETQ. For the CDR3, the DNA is TGCGCCAGCAGCTCCACCGGGACAGGGTTTGGCTACACCTTC. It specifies CASSSTGTGFGYTF.

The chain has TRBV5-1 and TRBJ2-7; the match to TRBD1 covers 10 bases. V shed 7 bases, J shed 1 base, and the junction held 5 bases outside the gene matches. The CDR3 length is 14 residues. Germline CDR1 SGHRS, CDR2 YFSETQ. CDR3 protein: CASRGQGQSYEQYF. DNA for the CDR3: TGCGCCAGCCGGGGACAGGGGCAATCCTACGAGCAGTACTTC.

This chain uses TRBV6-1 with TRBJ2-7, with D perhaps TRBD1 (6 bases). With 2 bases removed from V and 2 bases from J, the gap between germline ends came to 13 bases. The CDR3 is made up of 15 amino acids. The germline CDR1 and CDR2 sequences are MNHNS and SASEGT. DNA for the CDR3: TGTGCCAGCAGTGAATGGGGGCGGCGCCCCTACGAGCAGTACTTC. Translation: CASSEWGRRPYEQYF.